The 21 T cell receptor beta chains listed next were all sequenced from one sample in a study of T-cell reconstitution after alpha-beta-depleted transplantation in children. Unique molecular identifiers tagged the TCRbeta library. MiXCR, run by TCRdb on the PCR reads, gives a single entry per CDR3 protein. The sample comprises 700,000 to 950,000 distinct CDR3 sequences, roughly 16% of which are singletons, and approximately 5% rests with the top ten. Sequencing used PBMCs, mostly from graft donor cells, obtained 360 days after TCRalphabeta/CD19-depleted stem cell transplant. These TCRs come from a male patient younger than 18 who had a stem cell transplant for acute lymphoblastic leukemia, so the T cells may come from the graft donor.

The chain has TRBV9 and TRBJ2-1; D could derive from TRBD1 or TRBD2 (6 bases each). CDR1 and CDR2 (germline): SGDLS, YYNGEE. The length of the CDR3 is 18 residues. Trimming removed 3 bases at V and 0 bases at J, with 19 bases between. CDR3 protein: CASSGGGRWDSSYNEQFF. The CDR3 region has the DNA TGTGCCAGCAGCGGAGGGGGACGGTGGGACTCCTCCTACAATGAGCAGTTCTTC. The full variable domain, rest sourced from reference TRBV9 and TRBJ2-1, is DSGVTQTPKHLITATGQRVTLRCSPRSGDLSVYWYQQSLDQGLQFLIQYYNGEERAKGNILERFSAQQFPDLHSELNLSSLELGDSALYFCASSGGGRWDSSYNEQFFGPGTRLTVL.

This clonotype was picked up one time. A read error may account for a junction end that differs from germline. This chain links TRBV29-1 with TRBJ2-2; 8 bases match TRBD1. The length of the CDR3 is 14 residues. Germline lookup yields CDR1 SQVTM and CDR2 ANQGSEA. In nucleotides, the CDR3 is TGCAGCGCCGCGGACAGGGATTACACCGGGCAGCTGTTTTTT. This encodes CSAADRDYTGQLFF.

This chain uses TRBV6-1 with TRBJ2-5, with D possibly matching TRBD1 (5 bases). The CDR3 loop spans 13 amino acids. Germline-derived CDR1 and CDR2 are MNHNS and SASEGT. The germline V and J ends were trimmed by 7 bases and 4 bases, with 13 bases remaining between them. The CDR3 spells CASTRWQGETQYF. The CDR3 DNA follows: TGTGCCAGCACCCGGTGGCAGGGAGAGACCCAGTACTTC.

This clonotype occurred a few times. The rearrangement links TRBV5-1 to TRBJ2-7; 13 positions agree with TRBD2. The CDR3 is made up of 18 amino acids. The V segment lost 2 bases and the J segment 4 bases; nucleotides outside the gene matches: 12. Germline V CDR1 and CDR2: SGHRS, YFSETQ. The CDR3: CASSLRSPGLAGVYEQYF. DNA for the CDR3: TGCGCCAGCAGCTTAAGGTCGCCCGGACTAGCGGGAGTGTACGAGCAGTACTTC.

This clonotype was found many times. In nucleotides, the CDR3 is TGCGCCAGCAGCATCATAGCGGGGTCCACAGATACGCAGTATTTT. Translating it yields CASSIIAGSTDTQYF. This sequence joins TRBV5-1 and TRBJ2-3, with 8 bases identical to TRBD2. Looked up from germline, CDR1 is SGHRS and CDR2 is YFSETQ. The J segment lost 2 bases and the V segment lost 4 bases, leaving 6 bases of the junction unmatched. The CDR3 has 15 residues.

This chain links TRBV11-2 with TRBJ2-3; TRBD2 is a possible D gene (5 bases). This CDR3 has 15 amino acids. V lost 3 bases, J lost 0 bases, and 10 bases lay in between. Germline lookup yields CDR1 SGHAT and CDR2 FQNNGV. The CDR3 sequence is CASSFESGSTDTQYF. The CDR3 DNA reads TGTGCCAGCAGCTTCGAATCGGGAAGCACAGATACGCAGTATTTT.

This clonotype occurred a few times. V is TRBV3-1 and J is TRBJ2-7; D remains ambiguous. This CDR3 has 13 residues. The germline gives CDR1 LGHDT, CDR2 YNNKEL (reference sequence). V was trimmed by 0 bases and J by 3 bases, leaving 6 bases between them. CDR3 nucleotides: TGTGCCAGCAGCCAAGATTGGAGCTACGAGCAGTACTTC. This codes for CASSQDWSYEQYF.

In its sample, this clonotype was seen a few times. This chain links TRBV24-1 with TRBJ1-5; no definite D call. The V gene lost 7 bases and the J gene lost 11 bases, with 17 bases spanning the gap. Germline V CDR1 and CDR2: KGHDR, SFDVKD. CDR3 length: 13 amino acids. The CDR3 region is CATSSWEGSAQHF. In nucleotides, the CDR3 is TGTGCCACCAGCTCATGGGAAGGCTCGGCCCAGCATTTT.

The J gene is TRBJ1-1, the V gene TRBV7-8, with D possibly TRBD1 on 5 matching bases. The V and J ends lost 2 bases and 12 bases respectively, with 19 bases between them. This CDR3 spans 14 amino acids. In germline, CDR1 is SGHVS, CDR2 FQNEAQ. CDR3: CASSLYIQRGRTFF. The DNA for the CDR3 is TGTGCCAGCAGCTTATACATTCAGAGGGGTAGGACTTTCTTT.

J is TRBJ2-7 and V is TRBV7-9; no definite D call. V gave up 5 bases and J gave up 2 bases, with 13 bases separating them. The germline CDR1 and CDR2 sequences are SEHNR and FQNEAQ (reference sequence). The CDR3 is 14 amino acids. CDR3 sequence (DNA): TGTGCCAGCAGCCACACGGGCTGGACCTACGAGCAGTACTTC. Translation gives CASSHTGWTYEQYF.

This clonotype was picked up many times. The V and J genes are TRBV20-1 and TRBJ2-3; 11 bases are shared with TRBD2. The CDR3 has 14 residues. The germline gives CDR1 DFQATT, CDR2 SNEGSKA (reference sequence). The V and J ends lost 5 bases and 5 bases, in that order; junction bases with no gene match: 6. CDR3 nucleotides: TGCAGTGCTCTTCTAGCGGGAGGCAGAGATACGCAGTATTTT. Translating it yields CSALLAGGRDTQYF.

The chain combines TRBV10-3 with TRBJ2-1; 11 positions match TRBD2. CDR1 and CDR2 (germline): ENHRY, SYGVKD. Germline trimming cut 4 bases from V and 4 bases from J; bases unmatched to any gene: 9. The CDR3 spans 17 residues. CDR3 nucleotides: TGTGCCATCAGTGGGCTAGCGGGAGGCACCCGTTACAATGAGCAGTTCTTC. Amino acids: CAISGLAGGTRYNEQFF.

This clonotype showed up just once. The rearrangement links TRBV6-5 to TRBJ2-2, with 7 bases fitting TRBD1. The germline V gene has CDR1 MNHEY and CDR2 SVGAGI. The CDR3 is 16 residues long. The V segment lost 3 bases and the J segment 2 bases; nucleotides outside the gene matches: 6. In DNA form, the CDR3 reads TGTGCCAGCAGTTATTATAACAGGGGCAACACCGGGGAGCTGTTTTTT. It translates to CASSYYNRGNTGELFF.

About this clonotype: Since no conserved phenylalanine or tryptophan closes the CDR3, a read error is the likely cause. The J gene is TRBJ2-1, the V gene TRBV5-1; 9 bases are a match to TRBD2. V dropped 4 bases and J dropped 10; count of bases not matched to a gene: 12. Germline CDR1 SGHRS, CDR2 YFSETQ. The CDR3 consists of 15 residues. In DNA form, the CDR3 reads TGCGCCAGCAGCCTCCGCGTAGCGGGAGTCGGGGAGCAGTTCTAC. Translated: CASSLRVAGVGEQFY.

This clonotype was seen a few times. V is TRBV2 and J is TRBJ2-7; D is unclear. Trimming took off 8 bases at V and 2 bases at J, with 10 bases between the two ends. The CDR3 covers 12 residues. Germline assignment: CDR1 SNHLY and CDR2 FYNNEI. CDR3 DNA sequence: TGTGCCAGCCGGACGGCTACCTACGAGCAGTACTTC. Amino acid sequence: CASRTATYEQYF.

CDR3 sequence (DNA): TGTGCCAGCAGCTTAGCGGGAGGGCCCCACGAGCAGTACTTC. Its translation is CASSLAGGPHEQYF. The gene calls are TRBV25-1 and TRBJ2-7, with 11 positions matching TRBD2. This CDR3 region has 14 residues. V shed 6 bases and J 5 bases; nucleotides not matched to a gene: 6. Germline lookup yields CDR1 MGHDK and CDR2 SYGVNS.

This clonotype was observed at least ten times. This chain connects TRBV29-1 to TRBJ1-1; D may be TRBD1 (5 bases). Germline loops: CDR1 SQVTM, CDR2 ANQGSEA. V gave up 7 bases and J gave up 0 bases, with 9 bases separating them. The CDR3 is made up of 12 amino acids. The CDR3 nucleotides are TGCAGCGCTGGGACGTTGAACACTGAAGCTTTCTTT. Translated: CSAGTLNTEAFF. Full variable domain (missing parts from reference TRBV29-1 and TRBJ1-1): SAVISQKPSRDICQRGTSLTIQCQVDSQVTMMFWYRQQPGQSLTLIATANQGSEATYESGFVIDKFPISRPNLTFSTLTVSNMSPEDSSIYLCSAGTLNTEAFFGQGTRLTVV.

In this sample, this clonotype turned up a few times. V usage is TRBV12-3 or TRBV12-4 and J usage is TRBJ2-7; the D is unclear. V lost 6 bases and J 6 bases, leaving 12 bases between the germline ends. The CDR3 is 12 residues long. CDR3 DNA: TGTGCCAGCAGCCCCGGTCCCCCCGAGCAGTACTTC. The encoded protein is CASSPGPPEQYF.

The chain is built from TRBV7-8 and TRBJ2-7; no reliable D call. The length of the CDR3 is 15 residues. CDR1 and CDR2 from the germline V gene are SGHVS and FQNEAQ. V lost 2 bases and J 1 base, leaving 12 bases between the germline ends. The CDR3 DNA reads as TGTGCCAGCAGCTTAAGAACAGTCCCATCCTACGAGCAGTACTTC. Residues: CASSLRTVPSYEQYF.

This sequence joins TRBV6-1 and TRBJ1-5, with D tentatively TRBD1 (5 bases). Germline V gene data show CDR1 as MNHNS and CDR2 as SASEGT. Trimming pared 8 bases from V and 1 base from J, leaving 15 bases between. The CDR3 extends over 15 amino acids. The CDR3 sequence is CASGESGGSNQPQHF. In DNA form, the CDR3 reads TGTGCCAGCGGGGAATCGGGGGGAAGCAATCAGCCCCAGCATTTT.

The V gene is TRBV4-2, the J gene TRBJ2-7; 9 positions match TRBD2. Trimming at V came to 3 bases and at J to 3 bases, leaving 12 bases not matched to a gene. There are 17 residues in the CDR3. Germline CDR1 and CDR2: LGHNA and YNFKEQ. CDR3 region: CASSHETGTSFHYEQYF. The CDR3 coding sequence is TGTGCCAGCAGCCACGAGACAGGGACTAGCTTCCACTACGAGCAGTACTTC.